The 28 T cell receptor beta chains in this list originate from one sample, sequenced in a study of T cells in women clearing cervical HPV infection listed by TCRdb under 2018. Receptor libraries were prepared by the immunoSEQ multiplex PCR assay. TCRdb took over this immuneACCESS table, retaining in-frame rearrangements with V and J assigned. Such tables are incomplete; in checked studies, under half of the missing clones stem from an unresolved V gene, and the remainder is unexplained. The table for this sample lists fewer than 30,000 clones. The ten biggest clones cover 3.5% to 4% of the sample. Sequences were obtained from blood buffy coat. Receptor source: a woman aged 18-70 years with a cervical HPV16 infection that either progressed to CIN3+ or cleared (not recorded which).

Comment on this clone: The CDR3 end is not reached by the read, which stops 3 residues before it; the germline J gene fills it in. The chain has TRBV7-2 and TRBJ2-2, with 10 bases aligning to TRBD2. The junction had 4 bases not matched to a gene; V was cut back by 2 bases and J by 10 bases. Looked up from germline, CDR1 is SGHTA and CDR2 is FQGNSA. The CDR3 is 14 amino acids. CDR3 region: CASSLQAGGPELFF. The covered CDR3 bases are TGTGCCAGCAGCTTACAAGCGGGGGGGCCGGAG.

Of note for this clone: Read sequence stops 3 residues before the CDR3 end, and the germline J gene provides the missing end. The V and J genes are TRBV7-9 and TRBJ2-2, with D unclear. CDR3 length: 14 residues. Germline lookup yields CDR1 SEHNR and CDR2 FQNEAQ (reference sequence). The sequenced CDR3 bases are TGTGCCAGCACCAAGACTGGGTATGATGAAAAG. Its translation: CASTKTGYDEK. The full CDR3 protein is CASTKTGYDEKLFF.

A note on this clone: The CDR3 end lies 3 residues beyond the end of the read and is filled in from the germline J gene. The chain uses TRBV4-2 and TRBJ2-7, with unresolved D. CDR3 length equals 13 residues. Per the germline V gene, CDR1 is LGHNA and CDR2 is YNFKEQ. Trimming stripped 3 bases from V and 1 base from J, with 7 bases between. The part of the CDR3 DNA that was read is TGTGCCAGCAGCCACCCCCTTTCCTACGAG. This codes for CASSHPLSYE. The whole CDR3 sequence reads CASSHPLSYEQYF.

In the case of this clone: The read stops 3 residues short of the end of the CDR3; the missing end is completed from the germline J gene. V usage is TRBV18 and J usage is TRBJ1-2, with a possible D match to TRBD1 (5 bases). V was pared by 6 bases and J by 4 bases, with 21 bases between. CDR3 size: 16 residues. Looked up from germline, CDR1 is KGHSH and CDR2 is LQKENI. CDR3 DNA, as far as it was read: TGTGCCAGCTCGCCCCTTATAGTTCAGGGAACCTATGGC. It translates to CASSPLIVQGTYG. The complete CDR3 sequence is CASSPLIVQGTYGYTF.

Concerning this clone itself: The read stops 3 residues short of the end of the CDR3; the missing end is completed from the germline J gene. The chain is built from TRBV7-2 and TRBJ1-6; TRBD1 aligns across 7 bases. J was trimmed by 3 bases and V by 1 base; bases with no gene match: 0. The CDR3 is 15 residues long. The germline V gene has CDR1 SGHTA and CDR2 FQGNSA. The CDR3 is CASSLGTGYNSPLHF. CDR3 DNA (partial): TGTGCCAGCAGCTTAGGGACAGGCTATAATTCACCC.

About this clone itself: The read comes to an end 3 residues before the CDR3 does, leaving the germline J gene to fill in the end. This chain uses TRBV19 with TRBJ1-1; 7 bases fit TRBD1. Per the germline V gene, CDR1 is LNHDA and CDR2 is SQIVND (reference sequence). V gave up 5 bases and J gave up 4 bases; unmatched junction bases: 13. This CDR3 has 16 residues. Partial CDR3 DNA: TGTGCCAGTAGTCGCCATCCTGACAGGGCGAGCACTGAA. This codes for CASSRHPDRASTE. The entire CDR3 protein is CASSRHPDRASTEAFF.

About this clone itself: Read coverage stops 3 residues before the CDR3 terminus; the germline J gene supplies the remainder. The chain combines TRBV12-5 with TRBJ2-7; no clear D gene. Germline V lookup: CDR1 LGHNT, CDR2 FRNRAP. This CDR3 spans 15 amino acids. V was trimmed by 0 bases and J by 4 bases, leaving 13 bases between them. The CDR3 loop reads CASGLVVAGVYEQYF. Incomplete CDR3 DNA: TGTGCTAGTGGTTTGGTAGTCGCAGGCGTATACGAG.

On this clone itself: The CDR3 end is not reached by the read, which stops 3 residues before it; the germline J gene fills it in. The chain employs TRBV5-6 and TRBJ2-1; D gene uncertain. The CDR3 is 13 residues long. V gave up 5 bases and J gave up 9 bases, with 15 bases separating them. Germline V gene lookup returns CDR1 SGHDT and CDR2 YYEEEE. The CDR3 protein is CASSHEAQAEQFF. The part of the CDR3 DNA that was read is TGTGCCAGCAGTCATGAAGCGCAAGCTGAG. Together with reference TRBV5-6 and TRBJ2-1, the CDR3 gives the full variable domain: DAGVTQSPTHLIKTRGQQVTLRCSPKSGHDTVSWYQQALGQGPQFIFQYYEEEERQRGNFPDRFSGHQFPNYSSELNVNALLLGDSALYLCASSHEAQAEQFFGPGTRLTVL.

This CDR3 is CASSPRSQDYDYTF. Incomplete CDR3 DNA: TGTGCCAGCTCACCACGCAGCCAGGATTACGAC. The chain employs TRBV18 and TRBJ1-2, with D unresolved. The sequenced fragment ends 3 residues before the CDR3 boundary, so the rest is inferred from the germline J gene. The V gene's germline CDR1 is KGHSH and CDR2 LQKENI. The CDR3 extends over 14 amino acids.

Turning to this clone: The read ends 3 residues early relative to the CDR3; the germline J gene fills the gap. The chain recombines TRBV29-1 with TRBJ2-1; a weak D match, TRBD2 (5 bases). CDR3 length: 16 amino acids. CDR1 is SQVTM and CDR2 is ANQGSEA in the germline V gene. The V and J ends lost 0 bases and 6 bases respectively, with 18 bases between them. The CDR3 sequence: CSVEDLSGSGGNEQFF. Partial CDR3 DNA: TGCAGCGTTGAAGATCTTTCGGGGTCGGGCGGCAATGAG.

Remarks on this clone: With the read ending 3 residues before the CDR3 end, the germline J gene is used to fill in that end. The chain combines TRBV5-5 with TRBJ1-4, with TRBD1 matching 8 bases. The V and J ends lost 5 bases and 7 bases, in that order; junction bases with no gene match: 7. Germline values: CDR1 SGHKS, CDR2 YYEKEE (reference sequence). This CDR3 is built from 14 residues. The CDR3 sequence: CASSPDRGGEKLFF. The covered CDR3 bases are TGTGCCAGCAGTCCCGACAGGGGCGGTGAAAAA.

Notes on this clone: The sequence runs out 3 residues before the end of the CDR3; the remainder is reconstructed from the germline J gene. V and J are TRBV18 and TRBJ1-1; D ambiguous. The CDR3 contains 13 residues. Trimming left V 8 bases short and J 4 bases short, with 14 bases between. Looked up from germline, CDR1 is KGHSH and CDR2 is LQKENI. The CDR3 loop is CASHALQATEAFF. The sequenced CDR3 bases are TGTGCCAGCCATGCCCTTCAGGCCACTGAA.

Remarks on this clone: From the germline J gene comes the end of the CDR3, since the read stops 3 residues before it. The chain carries TRBV20-1 and TRBJ2-5; 7 positions match TRBD2. The CDR3 runs 15 residues. V lost 3 bases, J lost 2 bases, and 9 bases stayed unmatched. Germline CDR1 is DFQATT and CDR2 is SNEGSKA (reference sequence). CDR3 DNA, as far as it was read: TGCAGTGCTAGGGGCGGGGGATTTGGGCAAGAGACC. Translating it yields CSARGGGFGQET. From start to end, the CDR3 is CSARGGGFGQETQYF.

A note on this clone: The CDR3 end is not reached by the read, which stops 3 residues before it; the germline J gene fills it in. This rearrangement joins TRBV20-1 to TRBJ1-2; the D gene is possibly TRBD1 (6 bases). Germline V gives CDR1 DFQATT, CDR2 SNEGSKA (reference sequence). Trimming took 5 bases from V and 2 from J, leaving 15 bases between them. This CDR3 has 14 amino acids. The sequenced CDR3 bases are TGCAGTGCTCTTACGGACAGAGCGAACTATGGC. Protein: CSALTDRANYG. The complete CDR3 sequence is CSALTDRANYGYTF.

Regarding this clone: The CDR3 end lies 3 residues beyond the end of the read and is filled in from the germline J gene. The chain links TRBV20-1 to TRBJ2-3; tentative D call: TRBD1 (7 bases). Germline CDR1 is DFQATT and CDR2 is SNEGSKA (reference sequence). The CDR3 is made up of 13 amino acids. CDR3 bases read: TGCAGTGCTAGCAGGGGGGACCAAGAGACG. Amino acid sequence: CSASRGDQET. The complete CDR3 sequence is CSASRGDQETQYF.

About this clone itself: The CDR3 extends 3 residues past the end of the read, so its final part is completed from the germline J gene. V gene TRBV18 combines with J gene TRBJ1-2, with a weak D call TRBD1 (5 bases). Germline V gene sequence: CDR1 KGHSH, CDR2 LQKENI. This CDR3 is 15 amino acids long. This CDR3 reads CASSLLAGGYNDYTF. Incomplete CDR3 DNA: TGTGCCAGCTCACTACTAGCGGGGGGATACAATGAC.

Concerning this clone itself: Read coverage stops 3 residues before the CDR3 terminus; the germline J gene supplies the remainder. The V gene is TRBV20-1, the J gene TRBJ2-7, with D perhaps TRBD2 (7 bases). Germline V gene lookup returns CDR1 DFQATT and CDR2 SNEGSKA (reference sequence). V was shortened by 5 bases and J by 0 bases, with 17 bases between the two germline ends. The CDR3 spans 15 residues. CDR3 DNA, as far as it was read: TGCAGTGCTCAAGGGGGGGCCCTGAGCTCCTACGAG. This encodes CSAQGGALSSYE. The whole CDR3 region reads CSAQGGALSSYEQYF.

As to this clone: The CDR3 end is not reached by the read, which stops 3 residues before it; the germline J gene fills it in. The rearrangement joins TRBV7-9 to TRBJ1-5, with a possible D match to TRBD1 (5 bases). V was pared by 7 bases and J by 0 bases, with 13 bases between. CDR1 is SEHNR and CDR2 is FQNEAQ in the germline V gene (reference sequence). The CDR3 covers 15 residues. The covered CDR3 bases are TGTGCCAGCAACACGGACACTCCTAGCAATCAGCCC. Encoded protein: CASNTDTPSNQP. In full, the CDR3 is CASNTDTPSNQPQHF.

Worth noting for this clone: With the read ending 3 residues before the CDR3 end, the germline J gene is used to fill in that end. This rearrangement joins TRBV5-6 to TRBJ1-2; D gene unclear. Germline CDR1 SGHDT, CDR2 YYEEEE. The CDR3 contains 14 residues. The DNA read from the CDR3 is TGTGCCAGCACCTCGACTAGCCGGTCCTACGAC. Translated: CASTSTSRSYD. The complete CDR3 sequence is CASTSTSRSYDYTF.

Worth noting for this clone: The CDR3 end lies 3 residues beyond the end of the read and is filled in from the germline J gene. V usage is TRBV4-1 and J usage is TRBJ2-3, with D possibly matching TRBD2 (6 bases). The CDR3 has 16 residues. Germline V gene lookup returns CDR1 MGHRA and CDR2 YSYEKL. V lost 2 bases and J 2 bases, leaving 14 bases between the germline ends. The part of the CDR3 DNA that was read is TGCGCCAGCAGCCAACGGGCGGGGTCAACCACAGATACG. Protein: CASSQRAGSTTDT. The complete CDR3 sequence is CASSQRAGSTTDTQYF.

On this clone itself: Read data end 3 residues before the CDR3 end; the end is taken from the germline J gene. V usage is TRBV6-2 or TRBV6-3 and J usage is TRBJ1-1; D unresolved. Trimming removed 1 base at V and 1 base at J, with 7 bases between. Germline CDR1 MNHEY, CDR2 SVGEGT. There are 14 residues in the CDR3. CDR3 DNA (partial): TGTGCCAGCAGTTACTTCGGGGAGAACACTGAA. Translated, it gives CASSYFGENTE. The whole CDR3 protein is CASSYFGENTEAFF.

On this clone: Read data end 3 residues before the CDR3 end; the end is taken from the germline J gene. The V and J genes are TRBV2 and TRBJ2-1; D unresolved. Deletions cut 4 bases from V and 7 bases from J, with 11 bases between. This CDR3 spans 13 amino acids. Germline CDR1 is SNHLY and CDR2 is FYNNEI. Incomplete CDR3 DNA: TGTGCCAGCAGTGTCCTGCCAAGGAATGAG. Protein: CASSVLPRNE. The entire CDR3 reads CASSVLPRNEQFF.

Of note for this clone: The CDR3 end lies 3 residues beyond the end of the read and is filled in from the germline J gene. The chain links TRBV6-2 or TRBV6-3 to TRBJ1-6, with 7 nucleotides matching TRBD1. CDR3 length: 16 amino acids. Germline loops: CDR1 MNHEY, CDR2 SVGEGT. V trimming: 5 bases; J trimming: 8 bases; junction bases outside the gene matches: 12. CDR3 bases read: TGTGCCAGCAGTACCAACCCGACAGGGAGGTATTCACCC. Amino acid sequence: CASSTNPTGRYSP. From start to end, the CDR3 is CASSTNPTGRYSPLHF.

In regard to this clone: The read stops 3 residues short of the end of the CDR3; the missing end is completed from the germline J gene. This sequence joins TRBV20-1 and TRBJ2-7; the D is unclear. With 1 base removed from V and 4 bases from J, the gap between germline ends came to 8 bases. Germline assignment: CDR1 DFQATT and CDR2 SNEGSKA (reference sequence). The CDR3 covers 12 residues. The CDR3 bases that were read are TGCAGTGCTAGAGCAAAAGGGTACGAG. Translation gives CSARAKGYE. The whole CDR3 sequence reads CSARAKGYEQYF.

Remarks on this clone: Coverage ceases 3 residues before the CDR3 finishes, and the germline J gene fills in the end. The gene calls are TRBV9 and TRBJ1-1, with 7 nucleotides matching TRBD1. Trimming at V came to 2 bases and at J to 0 bases, leaving 7 bases not matched to a gene. CDR1 SGDLS and CDR2 YYNGEE come from the germline V gene. The CDR3 covers 16 residues. Here the CDR3 reads CASSVGQAVMNTEAFF. The DNA read from the CDR3 is TGTGCCAGCAGCGTCGGACAGGCGGTCATGAACACTGAA.

In regard to this clone: The read halts 3 residues ahead of the CDR3 end, with the missing end drawn from the germline J gene. J is TRBJ2-1 and V is TRBV14; D is unresolved. Germline V CDR1 and CDR2: SGHDN, FVKESK. This CDR3 region has 14 residues. Trimming took off 0 bases at V and 9 bases at J, with 12 bases between the two ends. The CDR3 here is CASSQEAKYSEQFF. The sequenced CDR3 bases are TGTGCCAGCAGCCAAGAAGCTAAGTATAGTGAG.

Comments on this clone: The read ends 3 residues early relative to the CDR3; the germline J gene fills the gap. The chain uses TRBV6-4 and TRBJ2-3; TRBD2 aligns across 11 bases. This CDR3 contains 16 residues. Looked up from germline, CDR1 is MRHNA and CDR2 is SNTAGT. The junction had 0 bases not matched to a gene; V was cut back by 0 bases and J by 1 base. The CDR3 DNA, read in part, is TGTGCCAGCAGTGACTCGACTAGCGGGGGCACAGATACG. It specifies CASSDSTSGGTDT. The entire CDR3 protein reads CASSDSTSGGTDTQYF.

Concerning this clone itself: The observed sequence ends 3 residues before the CDR3 terminus, with the missing tail filled in from the germline J gene. V usage is TRBV20-1 and J usage is TRBJ1-6, with 7 bases matching TRBD1. This CDR3 has 13 residues. Germline-derived CDR1 and CDR2 are DFQATT and SNEGSKA (reference sequence). J gave up 9 bases and V 3 bases, and 5 bases lay outside the gene matches. The sequenced CDR3 bases are TGCAGTGCTAGGGAGGGACAGTTTTCACCC. This encodes CSAREGQFSP. The whole CDR3 sequence is CSAREGQFSPLHF.